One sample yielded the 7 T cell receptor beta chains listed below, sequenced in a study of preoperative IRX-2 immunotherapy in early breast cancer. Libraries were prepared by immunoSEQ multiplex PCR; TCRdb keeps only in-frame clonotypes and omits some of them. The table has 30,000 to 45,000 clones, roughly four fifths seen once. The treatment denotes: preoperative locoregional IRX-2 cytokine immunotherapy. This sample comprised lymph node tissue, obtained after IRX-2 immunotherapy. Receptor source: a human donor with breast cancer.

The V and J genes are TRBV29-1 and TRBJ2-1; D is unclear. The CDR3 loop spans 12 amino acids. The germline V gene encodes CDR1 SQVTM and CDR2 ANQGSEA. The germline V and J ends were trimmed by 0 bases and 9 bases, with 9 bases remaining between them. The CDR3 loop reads CSVEEQGGEQFF. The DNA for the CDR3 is TGCAGCGTTGAAGAACAAGGCGGTGAGCAGTTCTTC.

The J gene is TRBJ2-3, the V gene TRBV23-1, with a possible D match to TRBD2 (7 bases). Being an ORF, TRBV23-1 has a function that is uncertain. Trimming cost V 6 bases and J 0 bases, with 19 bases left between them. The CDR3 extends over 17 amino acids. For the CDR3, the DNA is TGCGCCAGCAGCCAGATTTTGGGGGGGCGGAGCACAGATACGCAGTATTTT. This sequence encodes CASSQILGGRSTDTQYF.

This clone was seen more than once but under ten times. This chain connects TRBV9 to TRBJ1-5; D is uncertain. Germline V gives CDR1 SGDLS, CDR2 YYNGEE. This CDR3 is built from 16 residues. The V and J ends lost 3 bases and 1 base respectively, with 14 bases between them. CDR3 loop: CASSAMYLGSNQPQHF. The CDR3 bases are TGTGCCAGCAGCGCGATGTACCTAGGGAGCAATCAGCCCCAGCATTTT.

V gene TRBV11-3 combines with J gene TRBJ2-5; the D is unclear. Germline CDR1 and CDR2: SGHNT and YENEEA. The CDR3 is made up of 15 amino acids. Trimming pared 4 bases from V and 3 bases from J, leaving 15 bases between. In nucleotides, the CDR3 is TGTGCCAGCAGCTCAACCCTGGGCGAGAAAGAGACCCAGTACTTC. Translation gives CASSSTLGEKETQYF.

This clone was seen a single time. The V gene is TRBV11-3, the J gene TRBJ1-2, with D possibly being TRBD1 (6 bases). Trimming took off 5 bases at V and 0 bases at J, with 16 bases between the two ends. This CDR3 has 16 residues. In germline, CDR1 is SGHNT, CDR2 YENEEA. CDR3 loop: CASSQSLGGANYGYTF. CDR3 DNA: TGTGCCAGCAGCCAAAGCCTAGGGGGAGCTAACTATGGCTACACCTTC.

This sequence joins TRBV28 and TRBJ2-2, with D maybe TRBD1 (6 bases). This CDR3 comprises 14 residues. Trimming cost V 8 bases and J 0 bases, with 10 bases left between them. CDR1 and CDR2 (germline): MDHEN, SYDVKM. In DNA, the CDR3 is TGTGCCAGCGGTCAGGGGACGAACACCGGGGAGCTGTTTTTT. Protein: CASGQGTNTGELFF.

CDR3 coding DNA: TGTGCCAGCAGTTCAGGGGGAAACACCATATATTTT. It encodes CASSSGGNTIYF. The chain has TRBV6-8 and TRBJ1-3; weak D call: TRBD1 (5 bases). V dropped 4 bases and J dropped 4 bases, with 5 bases sitting between them. The germline gives CDR1 MNHGY, CDR2 SAAAGT. The CDR3 extends over 12 amino acids.